The 6 T cell receptor beta chains given below trace back to one sample, sequenced in a study of human versus mouse CDR3 diversity and MHC coevolution. Only in-frame clones appear in the TCRdb table, and some are missing; sequencing was by immunoSEQ multiplex PCR. The sample holds 75,000 to 90,000 clones, just under 95% seen once. The source material was naive CD4+ T cells from blood. The sample's subset: CD45RO-negative CD62L-positive naive CD4 T cells. These receptors all come from a person aged 30-70 years in good health.

This sequence joins TRBV5-6 and TRBJ1-1; D is unresolved. The CDR3 contains 14 residues. With 0 bases removed from V and 1 base from J, the gap between germline ends came to 7 bases. CDR1 and CDR2 from the germline V gene are SGHDT and YYEEEE. CDR3 loop: CASSLGRSNTEAFF. The CDR3 region has the DNA TGTGCCAGCAGCTTGGGGCGGTCGAACACTGAAGCTTTCTTT. Based on the CDR3 plus reference TRBV5-6 and TRBJ1-1, the full variable domain is DAGVTQSPTHLIKTRGQQVTLRCSPKSGHDTVSWYQQALGQGPQFIFQYYEEEERQRGNFPDRFSGHQFPNYSSELNVNALLLGDSALYLCASSLGRSNTEAFFGQGTRLTVV.

The J gene is TRBJ2-7, the V gene TRBV5-1, with 12 bases aligning to TRBD1. The CDR3 loop spans 14 amino acids. The junction had 5 bases not matched to a gene; V was cut back by 5 bases and J by 5 bases. Germline CDR1 and CDR2: SGHRS and YFSETQ. CDR3 nucleotide sequence: TGCGCCAGCAGGTCCGGGACAGGGGGCAACGAGCAGTACTTC. Its protein product is CASRSGTGGNEQYF.

This chain connects TRBV18 to TRBJ1-5; D gene uncertain. This CDR3 spans 16 amino acids. Germline CDR1 and CDR2: KGHSH and LQKENI. V was shortened by 6 bases and J by 4 bases, with 19 bases between the two germline ends. CDR3: CASSPNPPSSNQPQHF. CDR3 DNA: TGTGCCAGCTCCCCAAACCCCCCCAGTTCGAATCAGCCCCAGCATTTT.

The chain joins TRBV7-2 to TRBJ2-7; D is unclear. Germline V gives CDR1 SGHTA, CDR2 FQGNSA. Trimming stripped 1 base from V and 6 bases from J, with 16 bases between. The CDR3 contains 15 residues. CDR3: CASSLELPRMSEQYF. The CDR3 region has the DNA TGTGCCAGCAGCTTAGAGCTCCCCCGCATGAGCGAGCAGTACTTC. Complete variable domain (other parts from reference TRBV7-2 and TRBJ2-7): GAGVSQSPSNKVTEKGKDVELRCDPISGHTALYWYRQSLGQGLEFLIYFQGNSAPDKSGLPSDRFSAERTGGSVSTLTIQRTQQEDSAVYLCASSLELPRMSEQYFGPGTRLTVT.

The chain couples TRBV9 to TRBJ2-7; 11 bases map to TRBD1. Losses at the gene ends were 3 bases for V and 3 bases for J; bases not matched to a gene: 5. The CDR3 loop spans 15 amino acids. Germline V lookup: CDR1 SGDLS, CDR2 YYNGEE. The CDR3 here is CASSARDRGNYEQYF. The CDR3 DNA follows: TGTGCCAGCAGCGCCCGGGACAGGGGGAACTACGAGCAGTACTTC.

This sequence joins TRBV6-6 and TRBJ2-7; no firm D call. CDR1 and CDR2 from the germline V gene are MNHNY and SVGAGI (reference sequence). V shed 0 bases and J shed 6 bases, with 12 bases lying between them. The CDR3 runs 14 residues. CDR3 sequence reads: CASSYSLTTIEQYF. CDR3 in DNA: TGTGCCAGCAGTTACTCGCTAACTACGATCGAGCAGTACTTC.